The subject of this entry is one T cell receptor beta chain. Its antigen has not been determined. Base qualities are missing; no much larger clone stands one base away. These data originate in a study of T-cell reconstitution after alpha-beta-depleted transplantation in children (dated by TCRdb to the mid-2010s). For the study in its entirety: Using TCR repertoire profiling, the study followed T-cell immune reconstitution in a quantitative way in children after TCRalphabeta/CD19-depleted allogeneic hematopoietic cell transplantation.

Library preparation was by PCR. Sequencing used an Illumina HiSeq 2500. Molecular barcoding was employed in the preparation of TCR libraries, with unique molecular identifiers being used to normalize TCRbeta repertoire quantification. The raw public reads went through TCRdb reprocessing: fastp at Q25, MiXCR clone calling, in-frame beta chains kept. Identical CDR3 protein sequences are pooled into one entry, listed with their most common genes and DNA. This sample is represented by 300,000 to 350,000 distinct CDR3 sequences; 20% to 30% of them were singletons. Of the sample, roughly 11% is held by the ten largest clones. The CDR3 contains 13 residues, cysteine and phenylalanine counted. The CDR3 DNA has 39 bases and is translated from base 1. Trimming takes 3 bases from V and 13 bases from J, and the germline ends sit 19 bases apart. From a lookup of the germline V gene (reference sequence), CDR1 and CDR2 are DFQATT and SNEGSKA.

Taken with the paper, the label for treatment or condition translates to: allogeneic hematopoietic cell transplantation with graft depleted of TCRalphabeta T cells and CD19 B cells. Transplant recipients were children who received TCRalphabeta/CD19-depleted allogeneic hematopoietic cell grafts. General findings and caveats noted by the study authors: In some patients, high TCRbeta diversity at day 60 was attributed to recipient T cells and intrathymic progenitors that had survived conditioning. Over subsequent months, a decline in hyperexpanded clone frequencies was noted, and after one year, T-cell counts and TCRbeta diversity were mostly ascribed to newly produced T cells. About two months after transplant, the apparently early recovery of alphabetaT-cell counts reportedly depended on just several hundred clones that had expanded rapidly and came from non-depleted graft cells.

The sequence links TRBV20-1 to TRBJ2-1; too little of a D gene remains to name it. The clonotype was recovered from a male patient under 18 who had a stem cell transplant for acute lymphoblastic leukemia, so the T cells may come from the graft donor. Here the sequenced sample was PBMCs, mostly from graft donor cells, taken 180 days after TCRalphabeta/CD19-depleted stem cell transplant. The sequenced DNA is TGCAGTGCTAGTGAAGGAAGGCTAGAAGACCAGTTCTTC. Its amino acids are CSASEGRLEDQFF.